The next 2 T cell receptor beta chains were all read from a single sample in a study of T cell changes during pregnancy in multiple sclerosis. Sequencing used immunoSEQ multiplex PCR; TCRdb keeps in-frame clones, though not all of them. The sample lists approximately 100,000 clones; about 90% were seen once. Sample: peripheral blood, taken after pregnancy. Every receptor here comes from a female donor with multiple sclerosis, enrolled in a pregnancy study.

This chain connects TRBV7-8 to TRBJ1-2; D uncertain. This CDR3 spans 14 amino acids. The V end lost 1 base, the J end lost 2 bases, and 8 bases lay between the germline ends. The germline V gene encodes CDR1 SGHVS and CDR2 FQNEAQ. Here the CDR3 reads CASSLDPGNYGYTF. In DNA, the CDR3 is TGTGCCAGCAGCTTAGATCCAGGAAACTATGGCTACACCTTC. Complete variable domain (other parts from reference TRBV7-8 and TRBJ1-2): GAGVSQSPRYKVAKRGQDVALRCDPISGHVSLFWYQQALGQGPEFLTYFQNEAQLDKSGLPSDRFFAERPEGSVSTLKIQRTQQEDSAVYLCASSLDPGNYGYTFGSGTRLTVV.

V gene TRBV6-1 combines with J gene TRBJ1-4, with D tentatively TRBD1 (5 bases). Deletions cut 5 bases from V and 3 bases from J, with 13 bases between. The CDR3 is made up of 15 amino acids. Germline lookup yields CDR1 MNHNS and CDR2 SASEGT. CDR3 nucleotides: TGTGCCAGCAGTTTGGGGGGGGGTGCTAATGAAAAACTGTTTTTT. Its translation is CASSLGGGANEKLFF.